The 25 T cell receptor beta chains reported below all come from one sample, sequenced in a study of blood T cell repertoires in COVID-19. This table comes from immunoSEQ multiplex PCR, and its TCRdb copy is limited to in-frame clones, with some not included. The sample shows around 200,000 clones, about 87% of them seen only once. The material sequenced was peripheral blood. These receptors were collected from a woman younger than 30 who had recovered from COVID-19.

The DNA of the CDR3 is TGTGCCAGCTCACCAATTACAGGGGCCTCGAACACTGAAGCTTTCTTT. Protein product: CASSPITGASNTEAFF. The rearrangement uses TRBV18 and TRBJ1-1, with TRBD1 matching 7 bases. This CDR3 region has 16 residues. V trimming: 2 bases; J trimming: 1 base; junction bases outside the gene matches: 7. CDR1 is KGHSH, CDR2 LQKENI, per germline.

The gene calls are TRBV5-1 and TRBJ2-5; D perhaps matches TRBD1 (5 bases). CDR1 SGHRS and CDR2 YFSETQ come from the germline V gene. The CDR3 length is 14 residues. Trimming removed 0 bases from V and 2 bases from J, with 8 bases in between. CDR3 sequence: CASSLGPGQETQYF. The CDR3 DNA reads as TGCGCCAGCAGCTTGGGCCCAGGGCAAGAGACCCAGTACTTC. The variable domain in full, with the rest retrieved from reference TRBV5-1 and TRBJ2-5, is KAGVTQTPRYLIKTRGQQVTLSCSPISGHRSVSWYQQTPGQGLQFLFEYFSETQRNKGNFPGRFSGRQFSNSRSEMNVSTLELGDSALYLCASSLGPGQETQYFGPGTRLLVL.

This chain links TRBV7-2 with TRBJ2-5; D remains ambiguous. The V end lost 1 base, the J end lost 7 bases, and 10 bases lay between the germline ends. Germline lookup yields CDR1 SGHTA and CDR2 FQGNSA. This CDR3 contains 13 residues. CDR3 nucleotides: TGTGCCAGCAGCTTAGAGCCCCGAGGGACCCAGTACTTC. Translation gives CASSLEPRGTQYF.

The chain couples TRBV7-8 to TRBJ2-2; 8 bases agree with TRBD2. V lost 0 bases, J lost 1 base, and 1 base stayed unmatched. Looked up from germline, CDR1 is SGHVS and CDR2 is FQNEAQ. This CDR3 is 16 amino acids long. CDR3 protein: CASSLAGTRNTGELFF. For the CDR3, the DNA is TGTGCCAGCAGCTTAGCGGGGACTAGGAACACCGGGGAGCTGTTTTTT. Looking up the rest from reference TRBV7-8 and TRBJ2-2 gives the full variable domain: GAGVSQSPRYKVAKRGQDVALRCDPISGHVSLFWYQQALGQGPEFLTYFQNEAQLDKSGLPSDRFFAERPEGSVSTLKIQRTQQEDSAVYLCASSLAGTRNTGELFFGEGSRLTVL.

This chain's CDR3 is CASSTASGRSTDTQYF. CDR3 in DNA: TGTGCCAGCAGCACCGCTAGCGGGAGATCGACAGATACGCAGTATTTT. J is TRBJ2-3 and V is TRBV21-1; TRBD2, as called in the table, went unchecked against the DNA. TRBV21-1 counts as a pseudogene. The CDR3 totals 16 residues.

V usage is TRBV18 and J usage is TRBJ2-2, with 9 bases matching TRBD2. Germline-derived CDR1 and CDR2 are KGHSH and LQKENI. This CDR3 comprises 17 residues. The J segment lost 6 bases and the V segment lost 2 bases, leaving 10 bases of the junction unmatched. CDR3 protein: CASSPGLSGRRPGELFF. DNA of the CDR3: TGTGCCAGCTCACCAGGGTTGAGCGGGAGGCGGCCCGGGGAGCTGTTTTTT.

The CDR3 region is CASSESGTGGFPYEQYF. CDR3 coding DNA: TGCGCCAGCAGCGAAAGTGGGACAGGGGGTTTCCCCTACGAGCAGTACTTC. The gene calls are TRBV4-3 and TRBJ2-7; 11 positions agree with TRBD1. Germline V gene data show CDR1 as LGHNA and CDR2 as YSLEER. Trimming cost V 5 bases and J 2 bases; bases outside gene matches: 11. This CDR3 has 17 residues.

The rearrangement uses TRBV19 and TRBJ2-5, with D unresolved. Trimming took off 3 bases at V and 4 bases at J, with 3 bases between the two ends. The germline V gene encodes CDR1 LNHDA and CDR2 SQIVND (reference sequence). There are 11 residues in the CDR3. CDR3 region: CASSMAETQYF. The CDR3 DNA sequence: TGTGCCAGTAGTATGGCAGAGACCCAGTACTTC.

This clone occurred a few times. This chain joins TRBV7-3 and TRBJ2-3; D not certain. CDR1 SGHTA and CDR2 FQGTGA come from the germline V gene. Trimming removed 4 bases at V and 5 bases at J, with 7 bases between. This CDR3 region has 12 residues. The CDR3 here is CASSSYGDTQYF. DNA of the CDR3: TGTGCCAGCAGCTCCTACGGAGATACGCAGTATTTT.

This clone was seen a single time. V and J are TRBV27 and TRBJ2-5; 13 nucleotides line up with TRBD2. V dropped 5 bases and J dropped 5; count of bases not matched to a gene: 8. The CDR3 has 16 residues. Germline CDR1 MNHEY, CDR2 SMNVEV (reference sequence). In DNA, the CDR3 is TGTGCCAGCAGTGGAACTAGCGGGAGGGCCTGGGAGACCCAGTACTTC. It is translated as CASSGTSGRAWETQYF.

The CDR3 nucleotides read TGTGCCACCAGTGATTTGCCGACAGATACGCAGTATTTT. Amino acid sequence: CATSDLPTDTQYF. The chain is built from TRBV24-1 and TRBJ2-3; D remains ambiguous. Trimming cost V 0 bases and J 3 bases, with 3 bases left between them. Germline assignment: CDR1 KGHDR and CDR2 SFDVKD. This CDR3 comprises 13 residues.

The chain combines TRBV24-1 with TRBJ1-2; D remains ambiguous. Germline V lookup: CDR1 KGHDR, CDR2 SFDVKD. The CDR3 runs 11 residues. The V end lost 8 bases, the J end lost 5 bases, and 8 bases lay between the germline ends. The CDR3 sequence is CATNDLYGYTF. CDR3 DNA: TGTGCCACCAATGACTTATATGGCTACACCTTC.

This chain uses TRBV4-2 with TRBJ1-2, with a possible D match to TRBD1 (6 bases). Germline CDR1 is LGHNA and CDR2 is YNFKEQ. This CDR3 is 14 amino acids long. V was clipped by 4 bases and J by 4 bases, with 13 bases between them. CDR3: CASSPITGIYGYTF. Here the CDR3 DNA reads TGTGCCAGCAGCCCTATCACAGGGATCTATGGCTACACCTTC.

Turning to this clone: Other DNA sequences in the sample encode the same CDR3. The CDR3 loop reads CASSQQGNGYTF. In nucleotides, the CDR3 is TGTGCCAGCAGTCAACAGGGGAATGGCTACACCTTC. The chain is built from TRBV2 and TRBJ1-2; TRBD1 aligns across 7 bases. The germline CDR1 and CDR2 sequences are SNHLY and FYNNEI. V lost 5 bases and J lost 6; bases outside the gene matches: 3. The CDR3 contains 12 residues.

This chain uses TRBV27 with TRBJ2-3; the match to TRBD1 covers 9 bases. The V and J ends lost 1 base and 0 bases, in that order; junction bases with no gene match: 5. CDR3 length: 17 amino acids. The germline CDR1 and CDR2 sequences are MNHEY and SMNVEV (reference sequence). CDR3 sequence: CASSLFGTGISTDTQYF. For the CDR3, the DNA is TGTGCCAGCAGTTTATTCGGGACAGGGATCAGCACAGATACGCAGTATTTT.

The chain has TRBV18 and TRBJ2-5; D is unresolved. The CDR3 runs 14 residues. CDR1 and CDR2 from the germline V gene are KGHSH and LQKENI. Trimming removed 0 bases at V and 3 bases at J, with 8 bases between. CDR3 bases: TGTGCCAGCTCACCACCGTACGGAGAAGAGACCCAGTACTTC. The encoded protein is CASSPPYGEETQYF.

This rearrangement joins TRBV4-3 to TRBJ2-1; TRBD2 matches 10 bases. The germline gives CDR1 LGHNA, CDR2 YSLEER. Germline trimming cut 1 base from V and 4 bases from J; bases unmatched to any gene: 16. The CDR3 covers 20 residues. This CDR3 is CASSQGGGTSARPTYNEQFF. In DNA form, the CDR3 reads TGCGCCAGCAGCCAAGGGGGGGGGACTAGCGCCAGACCGACTTACAATGAGCAGTTCTTC.

The CDR3 DNA is TGTGCCAGCAGATACAAACTAGCTGTAGATGAGCAGTTCTTC. Translated: CASRYKLAVDEQFF. The rearrangement uses TRBV6-2 or TRBV6-3 and TRBJ2-1, with a tentative D call TRBD2 (6 bases). The ends were cut back, 6 bases at V and 8 bases at J, with 17 bases in the middle. This CDR3 has 14 residues. Germline loops: CDR1 MNHEY, CDR2 SVGEGT.

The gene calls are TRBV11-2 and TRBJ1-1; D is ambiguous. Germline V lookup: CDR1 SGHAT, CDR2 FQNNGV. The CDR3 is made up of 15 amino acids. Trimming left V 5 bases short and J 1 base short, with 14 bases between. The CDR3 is CASSPLRAKNTEAFF. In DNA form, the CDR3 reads TGTGCCAGCAGCCCACTTAGAGCCAAGAACACTGAAGCTTTCTTT.

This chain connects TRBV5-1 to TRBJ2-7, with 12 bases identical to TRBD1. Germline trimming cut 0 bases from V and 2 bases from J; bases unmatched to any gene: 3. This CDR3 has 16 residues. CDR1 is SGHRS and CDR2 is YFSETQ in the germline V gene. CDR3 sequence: CASSLEGQGAAYEQYF. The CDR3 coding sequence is TGCGCCAGCAGCTTGGAGGGACAGGGGGCGGCCTACGAGCAGTACTTC.

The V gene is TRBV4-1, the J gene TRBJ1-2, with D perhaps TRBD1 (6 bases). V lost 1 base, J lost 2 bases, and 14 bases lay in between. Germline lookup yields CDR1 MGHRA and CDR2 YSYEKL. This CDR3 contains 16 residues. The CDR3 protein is CASSQGGQIQNYGYTF. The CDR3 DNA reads TGCGCCAGCAGCCAAGGAGGACAGATTCAAAACTATGGCTACACCTTC.

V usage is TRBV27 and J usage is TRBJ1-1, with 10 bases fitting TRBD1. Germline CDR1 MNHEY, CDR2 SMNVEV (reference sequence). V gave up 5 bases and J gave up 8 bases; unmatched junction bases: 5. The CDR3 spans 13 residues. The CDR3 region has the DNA TGTGCCAGCAGTCCTGGGACAGGGGTGGAAGCTTTCTTT. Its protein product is CASSPGTGVEAFF.

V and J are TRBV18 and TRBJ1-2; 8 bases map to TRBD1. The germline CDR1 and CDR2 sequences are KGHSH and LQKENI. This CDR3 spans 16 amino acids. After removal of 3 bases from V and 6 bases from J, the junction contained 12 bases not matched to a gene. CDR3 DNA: TGTGCCAGCTCACCCGACAGGGGACGGAATCGGAATGGCTACACCTTC. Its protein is CASSPDRGRNRNGYTF.

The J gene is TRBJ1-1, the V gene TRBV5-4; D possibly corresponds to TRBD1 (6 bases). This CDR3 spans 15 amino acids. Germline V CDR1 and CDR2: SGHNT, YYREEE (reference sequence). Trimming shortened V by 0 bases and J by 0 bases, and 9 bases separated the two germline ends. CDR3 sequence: CASSLEAGVNTEAFF. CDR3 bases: TGTGCCAGCAGCTTGGAGGCAGGGGTGAACACTGAAGCTTTCTTT.

For the CDR3, the DNA is TGCAGTGCCCAAGCTGAGACCCAGTACTTC. It specifies CSAQAETQYF. The V and J genes are TRBV20-1 and TRBJ2-5; no definite D call. The V gene lost 6 bases and the J gene lost 5 bases, with 7 bases spanning the gap. This CDR3 has 10 amino acids. Germline CDR1 reads DFQATT; CDR2 reads SNEGSKA (reference sequence).